The 17 T cell receptor beta chains below were found in one sample sequenced in a study of T cells in Graves' hyperthyroidism and ophthalmopathy. The TCR beta CDR3 regions underwent amplification using RNA transcripts as the source. HTBI primers were employed in a first-round RT-PCR of the TCR CDR3. TCRdb re-called the multiplex PCR reads through MiXCR, storing one row per CDR3 protein. The data show some 600,000 distinct CDR3 sequences, with about half seen just once and 8.2% held by the top ten. The sequencing sample was made of peripheral blood or thyroid tissue (not recorded which). The receptors were gathered from a woman aged 18 to 35 with Graves' hyperthyroidism.

The rearrangement joins TRBV2 to TRBJ1-5; D call uncertain. CDR1 SNHLY and CDR2 FYNNEI come from the germline V gene. V lost 0 bases and J 3 bases, leaving 15 bases between the germline ends. This CDR3 is built from 17 residues. The CDR3 here is CASSEASPGQINQPQHF. The CDR3, as DNA: TGTGCCAGCAGTGAAGCAAGCCCCGGTCAGATCAATCAGCCCCAGCATTTT.

For this clonotype: One base away lies a much larger clone, so this may be a sequencing read error. The chain is built from TRBV11-1 and TRBJ2-5, with 9 positions matching TRBD2. J lost 5 bases, V lost 6 bases, and 7 bases had no gene match. CDR3 length equals 14 residues. CDR1 and CDR2 (germline): SGHAT, FQDESV (reference sequence). Written as DNA, the CDR3 is TGTGCCAGCAGGTGGACTAGCGCCGCGGAGACCCAGTACTTC. This codes for CASRWTSAAETQYF.

This rearrangement joins TRBV14 to TRBJ1-2, with D unclear. V lost 0 bases and J 4 bases, leaving 9 bases between the germline ends. The CDR3 sequence is 14 residues long. CDR1 and CDR2 (germline): SGHDN, FVKESK. CDR3 residues: CASSQDHGSYGYTF. DNA of the CDR3: TGTGCCAGCAGCCAAGACCACGGGTCCTATGGCTACACCTTC.

The rearrangement joins TRBV11-2 to TRBJ1-6; 9 nucleotides line up with TRBD1. CDR3 length: 17 residues. The ends lost 3 bases at V and 7 bases at J; junction bases unmatched: 10. Germline values: CDR1 SGHAT, CDR2 FQNNGV. The CDR3 protein is CASSFDRDRVLNSPLHF. The CDR3 nucleotides are TGTGCCAGCAGCTTCGACCGGGACAGGGTGTTGAATTCACCCCTCCACTTT.

To note about this clonotype: One base away lies a much larger clone, so this may be a sequencing read error. This chain uses TRBV7-3 with TRBJ1-2; no definite D call. This CDR3 comprises 12 residues. Germline CDR1 SGHTA, CDR2 FQGTGA. The CDR3 protein is CTSSLLYYGYTF. In nucleotides, the CDR3 is TGTACCAGCAGCCTACTATACTATGGCTACACCTTC.

The chain couples TRBV9 to TRBJ2-6; D might be TRBD2 (6 bases). Germline CDR1 SGDLS, CDR2 YYNGEE. There are 17 residues in the CDR3. Deletions cut 1 base from V and 0 bases from J, with 11 bases between. The CDR3 DNA follows: TGTGCCAGCAGCGTACTAGCGCAGAGCTCTGGGGCCAACGTCCTGACTTTC. This encodes CASSVLAQSSGANVLTF.

This clonotype was recorded at least ten times. This chain uses TRBV10-3 with TRBJ1-2; D is unresolved. The V end was cut by 3 bases, the J end by 4 bases, with 15 bases between. CDR1 is ENHRY and CDR2 is SYGVKD in the germline V gene. The CDR3 contains 15 residues. The CDR3 nucleotides are TGTGCCATCAGTGATTCGGGCGGACTTTCCTATGGCTACACCTTC. Amino acids: CAISDSGGLSYGYTF.

This clonotype has only a few counts. The gene calls are TRBV20-1 and TRBJ1-2, with 7 bases identical to TRBD1. Germline lookup yields CDR1 DFQATT and CDR2 SNEGSKA (reference sequence). The CDR3 totals 13 residues. With V trimmed by 4 bases and J by 8 bases, 10 bases remained unmatched. The CDR3 protein is CSAKTGLAFGYTF. CDR3 sequence (DNA): TGCAGTGCTAAGACAGGGTTGGCCTTCGGCTACACCTTC.

The V call is TRBV7-2, the J call TRBJ2-5; D call uncertain. The length of the CDR3 is 14 residues. Trimming left V 1 base short and J 3 bases short, with 9 bases between. Per the germline V gene, CDR1 is SGHTA and CDR2 is FQGNSA. In nucleotides, the CDR3 is TGTGCCAGCAGCTTAGTTAGTATTGAAGAGACCCAGTACTTC. It yields the protein CASSLVSIEETQYF.

In regard to this clonotype: A single base separates this from a much larger clone, so it may be a read error. The chain is built from TRBV7-9 and TRBJ1-6; D is possibly TRBD1 (5 bases). The CDR3 sequence is 13 residues long. Germline CDR1 and CDR2: SEHNR and FQNEAQ (reference sequence). Trimming left V 5 bases short and J 9 bases short, with 11 bases between. The CDR3, as DNA: TGTGCCAGCAGCACAGGAAATAGTTCACCCCTCCACTTT. Residues: CASSTGNSSPLHF.

CDR3 DNA: TGTGCCAGCAGTGACGGGACTCAGCCCCTCCACTTT. The encoded protein is CASSDGTQPLHF. The chain combines TRBV6-4 with TRBJ1-6; D perhaps matches TRBD1 (5 bases). Germline V gives CDR1 MRHNA, CDR2 SNTAGT. CDR3 length: 12 amino acids. Trimming stripped 2 bases from V and 13 bases from J, with 9 bases between.

The chain uses TRBV7-2 and TRBJ2-2; TRBD2 matches 8 bases. V gave up 5 bases and J gave up 7 bases; unmatched junction bases: 9. The CDR3 extends over 15 amino acids. CDR1 is SGHTA, CDR2 FQGNSA, per germline. CDR3 in amino acids: CASSLSGRGSGELFF. The CDR3 DNA sequence: TGTGCCAGCAGCCTAAGCGGGAGAGGCAGCGGGGAGCTGTTTTTT. Supplemented by reference TRBV7-2 and TRBJ2-2, the full variable domain reads GAGVSQSPSNKVTEKGKDVELRCDPISGHTALYWYRQSLGQGLEFLIYFQGNSAPDKSGLPSDRFSAERTGGSVSTLTIQRTQQEDSAVYLCASSLSGRGSGELFFGEGSRLTVL.

The rearrangement uses TRBV2 and TRBJ2-5, with TRBD2 matching 10 bases. CDR1 is SNHLY and CDR2 is FYNNEI in the germline V gene. V trimming: 6 bases; J trimming: 5 bases; junction bases outside the gene matches: 18. The CDR3 sequence is 18 residues long. The CDR3 DNA reads as TGTGCCAGCAGCTTATTACCCCCGGCTAGCGGGAGTGGGGAGACCCAGTACTTC. Translated: CASSLLPPASGSGETQYF.

The chain joins TRBV7-8 to TRBJ2-5, with TRBD1 identical over 9 bases. V trimming: 3 bases; J trimming: 5 bases; junction bases outside the gene matches: 7. The CDR3 spans 15 residues. Looked up from germline, CDR1 is SGHVS and CDR2 is FQNEAQ. The CDR3 protein is CASSFRGQGRETQYF. CDR3 bases: TGTGCCAGCAGCTTTCGGGGACAGGGTCGCGAGACCCAGTACTTC.

The chain combines TRBV29-1 with TRBJ1-2; 10 bases are shared with TRBD1. Germline assignment: CDR1 SQVTM and CDR2 ANQGSEA. The CDR3 extends over 13 amino acids. The J segment lost 4 bases and the V segment lost 7 bases, leaving 6 bases of the junction unmatched. For the CDR3, the DNA is TGCAGCGGAGGACAGGGGGAAGGCTATGGCTACACCTTC. This translates into CSGGQGEGYGYTF.

This clonotype was seen repeatedly, ten times or more. This chain uses TRBV10-3 with TRBJ1-5; 7 nucleotides match TRBD1. V was clipped by 6 bases and J by 9 bases; unmatched bases: 8. The V gene's germline CDR1 is ENHRY and CDR2 SYGVKD. The CDR3 is 13 amino acids. The CDR3: CAIRGQDLGPQHF. CDR3 nucleotide sequence: TGTGCCATCAGAGGACAGGACCTTGGGCCCCAGCATTTT.

Written as DNA, the CDR3 is TGCAGCGTTGAAGGACTAGCGGGATTCGAGCAGTACTTC. This codes for CSVEGLAGFEQYF. V and J are TRBV29-1 and TRBJ2-7; TRBD2 aligns across 11 bases. This CDR3 has 13 residues. Germline loops: CDR1 SQVTM, CDR2 ANQGSEA. V lost 1 base and J lost 6; bases outside the gene matches: 2.